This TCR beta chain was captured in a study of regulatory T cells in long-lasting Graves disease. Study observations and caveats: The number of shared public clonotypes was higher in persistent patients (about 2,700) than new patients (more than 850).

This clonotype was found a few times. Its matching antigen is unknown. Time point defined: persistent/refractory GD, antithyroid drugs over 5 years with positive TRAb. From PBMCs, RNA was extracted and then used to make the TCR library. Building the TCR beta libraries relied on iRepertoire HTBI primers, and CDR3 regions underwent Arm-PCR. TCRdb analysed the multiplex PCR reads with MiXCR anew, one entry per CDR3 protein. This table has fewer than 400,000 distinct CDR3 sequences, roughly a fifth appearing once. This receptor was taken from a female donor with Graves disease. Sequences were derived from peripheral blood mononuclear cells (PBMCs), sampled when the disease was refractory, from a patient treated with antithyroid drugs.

CDR3 nucleotides: TGTGCCAGTAGTATGTCAGGGGGAAGAACCGGGGAGCTGTTTTTT. As protein: CASSMSGGRTGELFF. The chain is built from TRBV19 and TRBJ2-2; 7 bases line up with TRBD1. Germline V lookup: CDR1 LNHDA, CDR2 SQIVND (reference sequence). V dropped 3 bases and J dropped 5; count of bases not matched to a gene: 6. CDR3 size: 15 residues.